The 23 T cell receptor beta chains below all came from one sample that was sequenced in a study of blood T cell repertoires in COVID-19. Clones were read by immunoSEQ multiplex PCR, and TCRdb kept only the in-frame ones, dropping some. This sample carries 61,000 or so clones, 79% of them seen once, and the ten largest clones take less than 7%. The sequencing input was peripheral blood. Receptors originate from a woman in her 70s with acute or convalescent COVID-19.

The sample holds one count of this clone. The DNA for the CDR3 is TGTGCCAGCAGTTACGGGGGCAAAGAGACCCAGTACTTC. Residues: CASSYGGKETQYF. The chain recombines TRBV6-5 with TRBJ2-5; possible D gene TRBD1, 6 bases. Per the germline V gene, CDR1 is MNHEY and CDR2 is SVGAGI. V shed 2 bases and J shed 3 bases, with 7 bases lying between them. This CDR3 has 13 amino acids.

This chain connects TRBV24-1 to TRBJ2-3, with 9 bases identical to TRBD2. The trim removed 4 bases at V and 8 bases at J, leaving 9 bases unmatched. Germline V gives CDR1 KGHDR, CDR2 SFDVKD. This CDR3 has 15 residues. DNA of the CDR3: TGTGCCACCAGTGAGAGCCTAGCGGGGTTGCGTACGCAGTATTTT. The encoded protein is CATSESLAGLRTQYF.

About this clone: Within the sample, other DNA sequences also encode this same CDR3. The gene calls are TRBV5-6 and TRBJ2-7, with TRBD1 matching 10 bases. In germline, CDR1 is SGHDT, CDR2 YYEEEE. The CDR3 loop spans 16 amino acids. With 0 bases clipped from V and 2 bases from J, the junction kept 5 bases outside the gene matches. The CDR3 sequence is CASSLGTGGRAYEQYF. Here the CDR3 DNA reads TGTGCCAGCAGCTTGGGGACAGGGGGTCGGGCCTACGAGCAGTACTTC.

The chain joins TRBV5-1 to TRBJ1-1; weak D call: TRBD1 (5 bases). This CDR3 is 14 amino acids long. CDR1 is SGHRS and CDR2 is YFSETQ in the germline V gene. Between the trimmed V and J ends, which lost 0 bases and 1 base, there was a span of 7 bases. In DNA, the CDR3 is TGCGCCAGCAGCTTGGTAGGACAGAACACTGAAGCTTTCTTT. Translation: CASSLVGQNTEAFF.

The DNA for the CDR3 is TGTGCCAGCAGCTTGGGGAGGGGAGAGACCCAGTACTTC. This translates into CASSLGRGETQYF. J is TRBJ2-5 and V is TRBV5-6, with D perhaps TRBD2 (6 bases). Per germline, CDR1 SGHDT and CDR2 YYEEEE. CDR3 size: 13 residues. Trimming removed 0 bases from V and 4 bases from J, with 7 bases in between. The full variable domain, completed using reference TRBV5-6 and TRBJ2-5, is DAGVTQSPTHLIKTRGQQVTLRCSPKSGHDTVSWYQQALGQGPQFIFQYYEEEERQRGNFPDRFSGHQFPNYSSELNVNALLLGDSALYLCASSLGRGETQYFGPGTRLLVL.

This clone was recorded a few times. This chain links TRBV5-1 with TRBJ1-4, with 8 bases fitting TRBD1. The CDR3 has 16 amino acids. Germline V gene data show CDR1 as SGHRS and CDR2 as YFSETQ. V was pared by 3 bases and J by 12 bases, with 16 bases of the junction left unmatched. As DNA, the CDR3 is TGCGCCAGCAGCTACAGACAGGGGCCCCTCCGATCGCAACTGTTTTTT. Translated, it gives CASSYRQGPLRSQLFF.

Only one count was recorded for this clone. The CDR3 is CASSLVQGDYEQYF. CDR3 DNA: TGCGCCAGCAGCTTGGTTCAGGGGGACTACGAGCAGTACTTC. V and J are TRBV5-1 and TRBJ2-7; 7 nucleotides match TRBD1. With 0 bases clipped from V and 3 bases from J, the junction kept 3 bases outside the gene matches. In germline, CDR1 is SGHRS, CDR2 YFSETQ. This CDR3 contains 14 residues.

CDR3 protein: CASSLAQNQPQHF. CDR3 nucleotides: TGTGCCAGCAGTTTAGCCCAAAATCAGCCCCAGCATTTT. The rearrangement uses TRBV12-3 or TRBV12-4 and TRBJ1-5; D is uncertain. The ends were cut back, 0 bases at V and 4 bases at J, with 4 bases in the middle. The CDR3 has 13 residues.

V is TRBV19 and J is TRBJ1-6; 7 bases line up with TRBD1. Trimming took 6 bases from V and 7 from J; bases not matched to a gene: 6. This CDR3 is built from 14 residues. Looked up from germline, CDR1 is LNHDA and CDR2 is SQIVND (reference sequence). The CDR3 loop reads CASSEGTENSPLHF. The CDR3, as DNA: TGTGCCAGTAGCGAAGGGACAGAAAATTCACCCCTCCACTTT.

The chain combines TRBV7-9 with TRBJ2-5; D possibly corresponds to TRBD2 (6 bases). The CDR3 sequence is 15 residues long. Germline CDR1 is SEHNR and CDR2 is FQNEAQ (reference sequence). The ends were cut back, 5 bases at V and 5 bases at J, with 18 bases in the middle. The CDR3 DNA reads TGTGCCAGCAGCCCTAAGACTAGACTGAGTGAGACCCAGTACTTC. It codes for CASSPKTRLSETQYF.

This clone was recorded only once. V usage is TRBV29-1 and J usage is TRBJ2-3; maybe TRBD2 (6 bases). The CDR3 consists of 14 residues. Trimming took off 2 bases at V and 4 bases at J, with 13 bases between the two ends. The germline V gene encodes CDR1 SQVTM and CDR2 ANQGSEA. The CDR3 spells CSVEPEGIPDTQYF. The CDR3 DNA follows: TGCAGCGTTGAACCGGAGGGGATTCCAGATACGCAGTATTTT.

The sample holds one count of this clone. The chain joins TRBV15 to TRBJ2-5; 14 bases map to TRBD2. The CDR3 extends over 17 amino acids. The J segment lost 4 bases and the V segment lost 3 bases, leaving 7 bases of the junction unmatched. Per germline, CDR1 LNHNV and CDR2 YYDKDF (reference sequence). In nucleotides, the CDR3 is TGTGCCACCAGCAGCGGACTAGCGGGGGGCCTGATAGAGACCCAGTACTTC. Its translation is CATSSGLAGGLIETQYF. Together with reference TRBV15 and TRBJ2-5, the CDR3 gives the full variable domain: DAMVIQNPRYQVTQFGKPVTLSCSQTLNHNVMYWYQQKSSQAPKLLFHYYDKDFNNEADTPDNFQSRRPNTSFCFLDIRSPGLGDTAMYLCATSSGLAGGLIETQYFGPGTRLLVL.

This clone was seen more than once but under ten times. The gene calls are TRBV12-3 or TRBV12-4 and TRBJ2-7, with D tentatively TRBD1 (5 bases). V lost 6 bases to trimming and J lost 5 bases, with 14 bases between them. The length of the CDR3 is 13 residues. The CDR3 DNA reads TGTGCCAGCAGCCTAAGGTGGGGCAACGAGCAGTACTTC. As protein: CASSLRWGNEQYF.

Comments on this clone: The conserved phenylalanine or tryptophan normally closing the CDR3 is absent here, so this likely arose from a read error. No DNA is shown, since the ends of the CDR3 on it are uncertain; the CDR3 is the one TCRdb lists. The V call is TRBV5-1, the J call TRBJ2-3; the D call of TRBD2 is as the table states it, not checked on the DNA. Germline CDR1 and CDR2: SGHRS and YFSETQ. The CDR3 has 14 amino acids, counting both end residues. CDR3 region: CASSPSSGGASPRL.

The chain joins TRBV7-9 to TRBJ2-7; D is perhaps TRBD1 (7 bases). Trimming left V 5 bases short and J 5 bases short, with 13 bases between. The CDR3 length is 13 residues. The germline V gene encodes CDR1 SEHNR and CDR2 FQNEAQ (reference sequence). CDR3 region: CASSAGTEDEQYF. The CDR3 DNA is TGTGCCAGCAGCGCGGGGACAGAAGACGAGCAGTACTTC.

This clone came up a few times. The chain is built from TRBV11-3 and TRBJ2-4; 7 bases align to TRBD2. Trimming took 1 base from V and 5 from J; bases not matched to a gene: 14. CDR3 length: 18 amino acids. CDR1 and CDR2 (germline): SGHNT, YENEEA. The CDR3 region is CASSLGVVGGKFENIQYF. The CDR3 DNA reads TGTGCCAGCAGCTTAGGAGTGGTGGGGGGGAAGTTCGAAAACATTCAGTACTTC.

The V gene is TRBV24-1, the J gene TRBJ1-6; D ambiguous. Germline V lookup: CDR1 KGHDR, CDR2 SFDVKD. This CDR3 is built from 15 residues. Trimming cost V 0 bases and J 6 bases, with 8 bases left between them. In DNA form, the CDR3 reads TGTGCCACCAGTGATTTGGTCCACTTTAATTCACCCCTCCACTTT. This translates into CATSDLVHFNSPLHF.

This clone showed up just a few times. The chain couples TRBV30 to TRBJ2-2; 9 bases are shared with TRBD1. The CDR3 is 12 residues long. V trimming: 8 bases; J trimming: 3 bases; junction bases outside the gene matches: 1. Per the germline V gene, CDR1 is GTSNPN and CDR2 is SVGIG (reference sequence). CDR3 protein: CARTGDTGELFF. As DNA, the CDR3 is TGTGCCCGGACAGGGGACACCGGGGAGCTGTTTTTT.

The V call is TRBV7-2, the J call TRBJ1-2; possibly TRBD1 for D (5 bases). Germline V lookup: CDR1 SGHTA, CDR2 FQGNSA. With 3 bases removed from V and 3 bases from J, the gap between germline ends came to 14 bases. The CDR3 sequence is 15 residues long. The CDR3 DNA reads as TGTGCCAGCAGCTTGTTTTCAGGGATTTACTATGGCTACACCTTC. Protein: CASSLFSGIYYGYTF. Variable domain in full (rest from reference TRBV7-2 and TRBJ1-2): GAGVSQSPSNKVTEKGKDVELRCDPISGHTALYWYRQSLGQGLEFLIYFQGNSAPDKSGLPSDRFSAERTGGSVSTLTIQRTQQEDSAVYLCASSLFSGIYYGYTFGSGTRLTVV.

This chain uses TRBV9 with TRBJ2-7, with D perhaps matching TRBD1 (6 bases). Deletions cut 4 bases from V and 1 base from J, with 12 bases between. From germline, CDR1 is SGDLS and CDR2 YYNGEE. This CDR3 contains 14 residues. Written as DNA, the CDR3 is TGTGCCAGCAGCCCCCCAGACAGGTCCTACGAGCAGTACTTC. Translated, it gives CASSPPDRSYEQYF.

The CDR3 DNA sequence: TGTGCCACCAGCGGGGACTTTTGGAGGGAGCAGTACTTC. It encodes CATSGDFWREQYF. The chain employs TRBV15 and TRBJ2-7, with a tentative D call TRBD2 (6 bases). CDR1 and CDR2 (germline): LNHNV, YYDKDF (reference sequence). V was clipped by 5 bases and J by 7 bases, with 15 bases between them. CDR3 length: 13 residues.

The genes are TRBV11-3 and TRBJ2-3; 8 positions match TRBD1. In germline, CDR1 is SGHNT, CDR2 YENEEA. Germline trimming cut 4 bases from V and 3 bases from J; bases unmatched to any gene: 9. This CDR3 region has 16 residues. The CDR3 DNA follows: TGTGCCAGCAGCTCCGGGTGGACAGGGAGAACAGATACGCAGTATTTT. It translates to CASSSGWTGRTDTQYF.

This clone has a single count. The V and J genes are TRBV28 and TRBJ1-2, with a possible D match to TRBD1 (6 bases). V dropped 6 bases and J dropped 5 bases, with 7 bases sitting between them. The CDR3 runs 11 residues. Germline CDR1 reads MDHEN; CDR2 reads SYDVKM. CDR3 residues: CASSGQYGYTF. The CDR3 coding sequence is TGTGCCAGCAGCGGACAGTATGGCTACACCTTC.